The 12 T cell receptor beta chains below come from one sample, sequenced in a study of cytomegalovirus exposure and HLA in healthy donors. Sequencing used immunoSEQ multiplex PCR; TCRdb keeps in-frame clones, though not all of them. The data show approximately 160,000 clones, around 92% seen once. Specimen: PBMCs. The receptors here all came from a man between 18 and 35 years old in good health and CMV-seropositive.

The V and J genes are TRBV20-1 and TRBJ1-1; D gene uncertain. The germline V and J ends were trimmed by 5 bases and 3 bases, with 7 bases remaining between them. This CDR3 comprises 11 residues. Per the germline V gene, CDR1 is DFQATT and CDR2 is SNEGSKA (reference sequence). The chain's CDR3 is CSAVPYTEAFF. CDR3 bases: TGCAGTGCTGTCCCTTACACTGAAGCTTTCTTT.

This sequence joins TRBV11-2 and TRBJ2-3, with 7 nucleotides matching TRBD2. V dropped 8 bases and J dropped 2; count of bases not matched to a gene: 10. Germline CDR1 reads SGHAT; CDR2 reads FQNNGV. The CDR3 totals 15 residues. CDR3 coding DNA: TGTGCCAGCCTCTTGTCTAGCGGACTCACAGATACGCAGTATTTT. This gives the protein CASLLSSGLTDTQYF.

This chain links TRBV5-1 with TRBJ2-5; 8 bases map to TRBD1. The CDR3 is 16 amino acids. CDR1 SGHRS and CDR2 YFSETQ come from the germline V gene. V was clipped by 5 bases and J by 5 bases; unmatched bases: 14. CDR3 amino acids: CASSLDRGAIFETQYF. In DNA, the CDR3 is TGCGCCAGCAGTCTTGACAGGGGCGCAATATTCGAGACCCAGTACTTC.

The V and J genes are TRBV29-1 and TRBJ2-7; TRBD2 aligns across 7 bases. Germline loops: CDR1 SQVTM, CDR2 ANQGSEA. J gave up 7 bases and V 4 bases, and 13 bases lay outside the gene matches. This CDR3 has 14 amino acids. CDR3 coding DNA: TGCAGCGTTGCTAGCGGAGGTCCGTCGGGGGAGCAGTACTTC. Protein product: CSVASGGPSGEQYF.

This chain links TRBV28 with TRBJ2-3, with TRBD2 matching over 16 bases. Germline values: CDR1 MDHEN, CDR2 SYDVKM. The CDR3 loop spans 17 amino acids. Unmatched junction bases numbered 4, after V lost 6 bases and J lost 1 base. CDR3 region: CASSPGTSGRGTDTQYF. DNA for the CDR3: TGTGCCAGCAGCCCCGGGACTAGCGGGAGGGGCACAGATACGCAGTATTTT.

CDR3 nucleotide sequence: TGCGCCAGCAGCTTGGCCGGGACAGGGGACAATGAGCAGTTCTTC. Protein: CASSLAGTGDNEQFF. J is TRBJ2-1 and V is TRBV5-1; 10 positions match TRBD1. After removal of 0 bases from V and 5 bases from J, the junction contained 2 bases not matched to a gene. From germline, CDR1 is SGHRS and CDR2 YFSETQ. This CDR3 is 15 amino acids long.

The rearrangement joins TRBV5-1 to TRBJ2-1; 7 bases match TRBD1. Germline V gene sequence: CDR1 SGHRS, CDR2 YFSETQ. This CDR3 has 14 amino acids. Germline trimming cut 0 bases from V and 7 bases from J; bases unmatched to any gene: 4. CDR3 sequence reads: CASSLGQGVNEQFF. The CDR3 coding sequence is TGCGCCAGCAGCTTGGGTCAGGGGGTAAATGAGCAGTTCTTC.

The V and J genes are TRBV28 and TRBJ2-3; maybe TRBD2 (5 bases). The V and J ends lost 9 bases and 2 bases respectively, with 18 bases between them. This CDR3 is built from 15 residues. The germline gives CDR1 MDHEN, CDR2 SYDVKM. In nucleotides, the CDR3 is TGTGCCAGTACGTACGGGGTCCATTCCACAGATACGCAGTATTTT. Amino acid sequence: CASTYGVHSTDTQYF.

The chain joins TRBV9 to TRBJ2-2, with D possibly being TRBD1 (5 bases). V shed 0 bases and J shed 8 bases, with 11 bases lying between them. Looked up from germline, CDR1 is SGDLS and CDR2 is YYNGEE. The CDR3 sequence is 14 residues long. In DNA form, the CDR3 reads TGTGCCAGCAGCGTAGCGGTCAGGGCTGGGGAGCTGTTTTTT. It codes for CASSVAVRAGELFF.

The chain employs TRBV7-9 and TRBJ2-1, with TRBD1 as a possible D gene (6 bases). The CDR3 totals 15 residues. Germline V gene data show CDR1 as SEHNR and CDR2 as FQNEAQ (reference sequence). Trimming took 1 base from V and 4 from J, leaving 11 bases between them. The CDR3 sequence: CASSLGGGGYNEQFF. For the CDR3, the DNA is TGTGCCAGCAGCTTAGGAGGGGGTGGGTACAATGAGCAGTTCTTC.

This clone was found once. The V gene is TRBV19, the J gene TRBJ2-2; maybe TRBD1 (5 bases). Trimming shortened V by 5 bases and J by 4 bases, and 11 bases separated the two germline ends. This CDR3 is 14 amino acids long. Per the germline V gene, CDR1 is LNHDA and CDR2 is SQIVND (reference sequence). CDR3 sequence reads: CASSGQGATGELFF. Here the CDR3 DNA reads TGTGCCAGTAGTGGCCAGGGTGCCACCGGGGAGCTGTTTTTT.

About this clone: One junction end does not reproduce the germline sequence, and a read error may be involved. The chain joins TRBV6-5 to TRBJ2-1, with D tentatively TRBD1 (5 bases). Germline CDR1 reads MNHEY; CDR2 reads SVGAGI. The CDR3 sequence is 16 residues long. The CDR3 DNA follows: TGTGCCAGCAGTTACTCGCTGACAGTCTCCCACAATGAGCAGTTCTTC. Protein sequence: CASSYSLTVSHNEQFF.